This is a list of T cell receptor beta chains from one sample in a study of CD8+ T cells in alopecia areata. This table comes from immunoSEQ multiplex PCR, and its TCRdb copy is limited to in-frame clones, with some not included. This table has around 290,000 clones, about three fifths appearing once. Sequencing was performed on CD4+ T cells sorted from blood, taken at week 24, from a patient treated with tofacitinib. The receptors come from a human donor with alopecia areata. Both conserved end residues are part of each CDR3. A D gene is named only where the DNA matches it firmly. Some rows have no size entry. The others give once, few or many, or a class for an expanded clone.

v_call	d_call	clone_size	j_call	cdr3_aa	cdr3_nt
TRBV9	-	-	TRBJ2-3	CASTLGGSLTDTQYF	TGTGCCAGCACGTTAGGGGGTTCCCTCACAGATACGCAGTATTTT
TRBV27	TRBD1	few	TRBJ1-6	CASSFSAGGNSPLHF	TGTGCCAGCAGTTTCTCGGCAGGGGGAAATTCACCCCTCCACTTT
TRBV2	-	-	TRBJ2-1	CASSDGGAPYNEQFF	TGTGCCAGCAGTGATGGGGGGGCCCCCTACAATGAGCAGTTCTTC
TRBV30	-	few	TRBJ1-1	CAWGGRSTEAFF	TGTGCCTGGGGGGGTCGCTCCACTGAAGCTTTCTTT
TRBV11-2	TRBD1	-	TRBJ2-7	CASTLGTGAAYEQYF	TGTGCCAGCACCTTGGGAACAGGGGCGGCCTACGAGCAGTACTTC
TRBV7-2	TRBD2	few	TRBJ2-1	CASSSSGTSGVYNEQFF	TGTGCCAGCAGCTCCTCCGGGACTAGCGGGGTCTACAATGAGCAGTTCTTC
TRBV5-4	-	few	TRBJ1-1	CASSLGQRDTEAFF	TGTGCCAGCAGCTTGGGACAGAGGGACACTGAAGCTTTCTTT
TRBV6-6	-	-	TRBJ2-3	CASSYLGGPSTDTQYF	TGTGCCAGCAGTTACTTGGGGGGACCGAGCACAGATACGCAGTATTTT
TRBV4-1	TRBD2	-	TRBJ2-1	CASSQKGLAGVRNEQFF	TGCGCCAGCAGCCAGAAAGGCCTAGCGGGGGTGCGCAATGAGCAGTTCTTC
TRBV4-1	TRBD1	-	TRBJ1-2	CASSQPGQGGYTF	TGCGCCAGCAGCCAACCCGGACAGGGAGGCTACACCTTC
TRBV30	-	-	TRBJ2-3	CACKTGTGFYTTQYF	TGTGCCTGCAAGACAGGGACTGGCTTCTACACTACGCAGTATTTT
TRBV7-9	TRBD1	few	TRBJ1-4	CASSLEGTANEKLFF	TGTGCCAGCAGCTTAGAAGGGACAGCAAATGAAAAACTGTTTTTT
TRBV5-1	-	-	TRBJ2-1	CASSLLPSSYNEQFF	TGCGCCAGCAGCCTCCTACCCAGCTCCTACAATGAGCAGTTCTTC
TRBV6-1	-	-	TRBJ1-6	CASTLEVGAQGPLHF	TGTGCCAGCACCCTCGAGGTGGGGGCGCAGGGACCCCTCCACTTT
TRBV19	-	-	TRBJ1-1	CASSPQGTNTEAFF	TGTGCCAGTAGTCCCCAGGGAACGAACACTGAAGCTTTCTTT
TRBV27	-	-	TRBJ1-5	CASSFLANQPQHF	TGTGCCAGCAGTTTTCTGGCCAATCAGCCCCAGCATTTT
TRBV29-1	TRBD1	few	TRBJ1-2	CSVVGQIKSYGYTF	TGCAGCGTTGTGGGACAGATTAAAAGCTATGGCTACACCTTC
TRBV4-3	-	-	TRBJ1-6	CASSRGISGSYNSPLHF	TGCGCCAGCAGCCGTGGGATCTCCGGCTCCTATAATTCACCCCTCCACTTT
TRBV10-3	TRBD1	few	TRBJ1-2	CAISPSDRVYGYTF	TGTGCCATCAGTCCCTCGGACAGGGTCTATGGCTACACCTTC
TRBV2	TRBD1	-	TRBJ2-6	CARTGTEYSGANVLTF	TGTGCCAGGACCGGGACAGAGTACTCTGGGGCCAACGTCCTGACTTTC
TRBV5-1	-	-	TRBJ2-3	CASSEQLRASTDTQYF	TGCGCCAGCAGCGAACAGCTCCGTGCTAGCACAGATACGCAGTATTTT
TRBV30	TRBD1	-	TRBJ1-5	CAWNPGQINQPQHF	TGTGCCTGGAATCCGGGACAGATCAATCAGCCCCAGCATTTT
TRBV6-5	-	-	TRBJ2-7	CASSRGQLPSYEQYF	TGTGCCAGCAGTAGGGGTCAGTTACCTTCCTACGAGCAGTACTTC
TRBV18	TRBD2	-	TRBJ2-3	CASLLAGISTDTQYF	TGTGCCAGCCTTCTAGCGGGGATTAGCACAGATACGCAGTATTTT
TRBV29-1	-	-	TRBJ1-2	CSVEATRAGDYGYTF	TGCAGCGTTGAGGCGACGAGGGCGGGGGACTATGGCTACACCTTC
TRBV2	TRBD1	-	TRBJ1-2	CASTKGGPRGYGYTF	TGTGCCAGCACCAAAGGGGGCCCTAGAGGCTATGGCTACACCTTC
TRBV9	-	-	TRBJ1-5	CASSLDIQPQHF	TGTGCCAGCAGCCTCGACATTCAGCCCCAGCATTTT
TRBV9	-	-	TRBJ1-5	CASSSGARADQPQHF	TGTGCCAGCAGTAGCGGTGCGAGGGCGGATCAGCCCCAGCATTTT
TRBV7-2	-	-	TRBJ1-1	CASSLGLTEAFF	TGTGCCAGCAGCTTAGGGCTGACTGAAGCTTTCTTT
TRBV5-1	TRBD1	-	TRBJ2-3	CASTRQGRSTDTQYF	TGCGCCAGCACCCGACAGGGAAGAAGCACAGATACGCAGTATTTT
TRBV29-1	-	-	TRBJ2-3	CSVRGITTDTQYF	TGCAGCGTACGCGGGATAACCACAGATACGCAGTATTTT
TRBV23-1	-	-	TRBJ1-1	CASSQWRTEKNTEAFF	TGCGCCAGCAGTCAATGGCGGACTGAAAAGAACACTGAAGCTTTCTTT
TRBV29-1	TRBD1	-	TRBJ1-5	CSVGTVNQPQHF	TGCAGCGTCGGGACAGTGAATCAGCCCCAGCATTTT
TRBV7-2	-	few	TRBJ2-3	CASSPSPHTQYF	TGTGCCAGCAGTCCATCCCCCCATACGCAGTATTTT
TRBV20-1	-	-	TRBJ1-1	CSAFGVLEAFF	TGCAGTGCTTTCGGGGTTCTGGAAGCTTTCTTT
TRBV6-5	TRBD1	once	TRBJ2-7	CASSPQRGRNEQYF	TGTGCCAGCAGTCCTCAGAGGGGGCGGAACGAGCAGTACTTC
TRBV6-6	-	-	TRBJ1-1	CASSYGRGVPEAFF	TGTGCCAGCAGTTACGGAAGGGGGGTCCCTGAAGCTTTCTTT
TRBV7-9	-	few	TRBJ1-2	CASSPAMAYGYTF	TGTGCCAGCAGCCCCGCGATGGCCTATGGCTACACCTTC
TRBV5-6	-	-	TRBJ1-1	CASSSGGTEAFF	TGTGCCAGCAGCTCTGGTGGAACTGAAGCTTTCTTT
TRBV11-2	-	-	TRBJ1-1	CASSSNIGWVNTEAFF	TGTGCCAGCAGCTCGAATATTGGGTGGGTGAACACTGAAGCTTTCTTT
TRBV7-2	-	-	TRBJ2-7	CASSKQGLSYEQYF	TGTGCCAGCAGCAAGCAGGGACTCTCCTACGAGCAGTACTTC
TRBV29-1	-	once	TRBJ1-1	CSVAQGNTEAFF	TGCAGCGTGGCTCAGGGGAACACTGAAGCTTTCTTT
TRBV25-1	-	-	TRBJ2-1	CASSEFRTANNEQFF	TGTGCCAGCAGTGAATTCAGGACTGCGAACAATGAGCAGTTCTTC
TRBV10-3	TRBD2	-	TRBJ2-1	CAISEGLAGGSSYNEQFF	TGTGCCATCAGTGAGGGACTAGCGGGGGGGAGCTCCTACAATGAGCAGTTCTTC